The source of this T cell receptor (beta chain) is a study of blood T cell repertoires in COVID-19. Study information: The study drew acute and convalescent COVID-19 samples from the United States, Italy and Spain. The analysed material was cDNA or gDNA that came from T cells, B-cell-depleted T cells, or PBMCs.

The germline V gene has CDR1 SGHTA and CDR2 FQGNSA. The CDR3 covers 15 residues. Trimming removed 1 base at V and 5 bases at J, with 11 bases between. Study processing details: Cell counts per sample came from amplifying reference gene primers. This table comes from immunoSEQ multiplex PCR, and its TCRdb copy is limited to in-frame clones, with some not included. The V and J calls and clone size are taken from that table; D and trimming were inferred from the DNA. The data contain about 320,000 clones, approximately 85% of them seen just once; the ten biggest clones take up 1.5% to 2%. Material for sequencing was peripheral blood. This TCR came from a woman in her fifties or sixties with acute or convalescent COVID-19. V is TRBV7-2 and J is TRBJ1-4; D possibly corresponds to TRBD1 (5 bases). In nucleotides, the CDR3 is TGTGCCAGCAGCTTAGTACCAGGGTCAAATGAAAAACTGTTTTTT. Translating it yields CASSLVPGSNEKLFF.